One sample yielded the 14 T cell receptor beta chains listed below, sequenced in a study of T cell responses to AZD1222 COVID-19 vaccine. Profiling relied on immunoSEQ multiplex PCR, and the TCRdb table lists in-frame clones only, not all of them. The sample yields 160,000 or so clones, approximately 91% seen once. Sample: peripheral blood, taken on day 0 of AZD1222 vaccination. These receptor sequences come from an adult in good health.

This chain uses TRBV12-3 or TRBV12-4 with TRBJ2-7, with D tentatively TRBD1 (7 bases). The length of the CDR3 is 12 residues. The V gene lost 6 bases and the J gene lost 4 bases, with 10 bases spanning the gap. CDR3 sequence (DNA): TGTGCCAGCAGCCCAGGGGGGTACGAGCAGTACTTC. Amino acid sequence: CASSPGGYEQYF.

V is TRBV6-2 or TRBV6-3 and J is TRBJ1-2; 11 nucleotides agree with TRBD1. This CDR3 contains 20 residues. V shed 2 bases and J 1 base; nucleotides not matched to a gene: 15. The V gene's germline CDR1 is MNHEY and CDR2 SVGEGT. CDR3 sequence reads: CASSYAPSRTGGGRNYGYTF. Written as DNA, the CDR3 is TGTGCCAGCAGTTACGCACCCTCTAGGACAGGGGGCGGCCGTAACTATGGCTACACCTTC.

The rearrangement uses TRBV6-5 and TRBJ2-1; TRBD2 agrees at 7 bases. This CDR3 has 14 residues. With V trimmed by 7 bases and J by 3 bases, 6 bases remained unmatched. Germline lookup yields CDR1 MNHEY and CDR2 SVGAGI. CDR3 protein: CASTRDYDYNEQFF. CDR3 in DNA: TGTGCCAGCACCAGGGACTACGACTACAATGAGCAGTTCTTC.

V is TRBV7-2 and J is TRBJ2-7; 7 bases agree with TRBD2. Germline CDR1 reads SGHTA; CDR2 reads FQGNSA. This CDR3 contains 15 residues. V shed 8 bases, J shed 0 bases, and the junction held 10 bases outside the gene matches. The CDR3 bases are TGTGCCAGCTCCCTTTCCGGGACTAACTCCTACGAGCAGTACTTC. Its translation is CASSLSGTNSYEQYF.

This clone was recorded only once. The V and J genes are TRBV6-5 and TRBJ1-2; 7 bases line up with TRBD1. The germline V gene encodes CDR1 MNHEY and CDR2 SVGAGI. This CDR3 contains 14 residues. V lost 6 bases, J lost 2 bases, and 6 bases stayed unmatched. This CDR3 reads CASSSTGENYGYTF. The CDR3 nucleotides read TGTGCCAGCAGCTCCACAGGGGAAAACTATGGCTACACCTTC.

This chain links TRBV6-5 with TRBJ2-3; D is possibly TRBD2 (6 bases). V dropped 6 bases and J dropped 2 bases, with 12 bases sitting between them. CDR1 and CDR2 (germline): MNHEY, SVGAGI. The CDR3 has 14 amino acids. The CDR3 bases are TGTGCCAGCAGGGCGGGGATCTCCACAGATACGCAGTATTTT. Protein product: CASRAGISTDTQYF.

The V gene is TRBV6-6, the J gene TRBJ2-7; 11 bases are shared with TRBD2. The CDR3 extends over 14 amino acids. Germline CDR1 MNHNY, CDR2 SVGAGI (reference sequence). The V segment lost 5 bases and the J segment 5 bases; nucleotides outside the gene matches: 5. The CDR3 spells CASSRETSGDEQYF. The CDR3 DNA follows: TGTGCCAGCAGTCGGGAGACTAGCGGGGACGAGCAGTACTTC.

For this clone: A junction end diverges from the germline sequence, so it may reflect a read error. The same CDR3 arises from other DNA sequences in this sample as well. This chain uses TRBV18 with TRBJ2-7; D not resolved. Looked up from germline, CDR1 is KGHSH and CDR2 is LQKENI. CDR3 size: 16 residues. The CDR3 loop is CASSQFPGKHSYEQYF. DNA for the CDR3: TGTGCCAGCTCACAGTTCCCAGGCAAACATTCCTATGAGCAGTACTTC.

The genes are TRBV2 and TRBJ2-7; 13 bases are a match to TRBD2. The CDR3 spans 20 residues. Germline trimming cut 5 bases from V and 2 bases from J; bases unmatched to any gene: 18. Germline V CDR1 and CDR2: SNHLY, FYNNEI. The CDR3 DNA reads as TGTGCCAGCAGTTATTTGGGACTAGCGGGAAGGAAGCCCGTCACCTACGAGCAGTACTTC. The encoded protein is CASSYLGLAGRKPVTYEQYF. The full variable domain, in which reference TRBV2 and TRBJ2-7 provide the parts outside the CDR3, is EPEVTQTPSHQVTQMGQEVILRCVPISNHLYFYWYRQILGQKVEFLVSFYNNEISEKSEIFDDQFSVERPDGSNFTLKIRSTKLEDSAMYFCASSYLGLAGRKPVTYEQYFGPGTRLTVT.

The chain carries TRBV30 and TRBJ1-4; no firm D call. The length of the CDR3 is 15 residues. The germline gives CDR1 GTSNPN, CDR2 SVGIG (reference sequence). Trimming removed 1 base at V and 0 bases at J, with 9 bases between. CDR3 sequence (DNA): TGTGCCTGGAGTGCCCCAGTAACAACTAATGAAAAACTGTTTTTT. This gives the protein CAWSAPVTTNEKLFF.

V and J are TRBV10-3 and TRBJ1-6; maybe TRBD1 (6 bases). Deletions cut 3 bases from V and 7 bases from J, with 10 bases between. This CDR3 is 14 amino acids long. Germline CDR1 reads ENHRY; CDR2 reads SYGVKD. The CDR3: CAISEEQGNSPLHF. CDR3 DNA: TGTGCCATCAGTGAAGAACAGGGAAATTCACCCCTCCACTTT.

The chain is built from TRBV9 and TRBJ2-5, with 8 positions matching TRBD2. This CDR3 contains 15 residues. Germline-derived CDR1 and CDR2 are SGDLS and YYNGEE. J gave up 3 bases and V 0 bases, and 4 bases lay outside the gene matches. The CDR3 protein is CASSVGNSGKETQYF. In nucleotides, the CDR3 is TGTGCCAGCAGCGTAGGGAATAGCGGGAAAGAGACCCAGTACTTC.

This chain connects TRBV30 to TRBJ1-4; 7 bases match TRBD1. V was pared by 4 bases and J by 4 bases, with 3 bases of the junction left unmatched. This CDR3 has 13 amino acids. CDR1 and CDR2 (germline): GTSNPN, SVGIG (reference sequence). Here the CDR3 reads CAWTSGGNEKLFF. The CDR3 coding sequence is TGTGCCTGGACCTCAGGGGGTAATGAAAAACTGTTTTTT.

This chain links TRBV15 with TRBJ1-1; 7 bases agree with TRBD1. The CDR3 length is 13 residues. The V and J ends lost 8 bases and 6 bases, in that order; junction bases with no gene match: 9. Per the germline V gene, CDR1 is LNHNV and CDR2 is YYDKDF (reference sequence). This CDR3 is CATARGIEAEAFF. The DNA for the CDR3 is TGTGCCACCGCCAGGGGGATTGAGGCTGAAGCTTTCTTT.